One and the same sample provided the 28 T cell receptor beta chains below, sequenced in a study of shared clonotypes between healthy human individuals. CD45RO-negative cells were positively selected for CCR7, leaving out terminally differentiated effector memory CD45RA+ cells. Some clones are missing from TCRdb's copy, which holds only in-frame ones; the method was immunoSEQ multiplex PCR. The data show about 1,800,000 clones, approximately 95% seen once. Sequenced sample: naive CD8+ T cells sorted from blood. Source of these receptors: a young man in good health.

J is TRBJ2-1 and V is TRBV6-1; TRBD2 is a possible D gene (5 bases). This CDR3 is built from 17 residues. Trimming stripped 6 bases from V and 0 bases from J, with 18 bases between. Germline V CDR1 and CDR2: MNHNS, SASEGT. The DNA for the CDR3 is TGTGCCAGCAGCGAATCGCCAGCGGAGAGCTCCTACAATGAGCAGTTCTTC. Amino acid sequence: CASSESPAESSYNEQFF.

In this sample, this clone turned up once. The CDR3 region is CASRDSVTYEQYF. The CDR3 DNA sequence: TGTGCCAGCAGGGACAGTGTAACCTACGAGCAGTACTTC. This chain links TRBV2 with TRBJ2-7; a possible D gene is TRBD1 (6 bases). Trimming left V 6 bases short and J 2 bases short, with 11 bases between. The CDR3 has 13 amino acids. Germline V gene data show CDR1 as SNHLY and CDR2 as FYNNEI.

This clone was detected once. The V gene is TRBV15, the J gene TRBJ1-4, with a weak D call TRBD1 (5 bases). CDR1 and CDR2 (germline): LNHNV, YYDKDF (reference sequence). V lost 0 bases, J lost 8 bases, and 13 bases lay in between. The CDR3 consists of 15 residues. The CDR3 sequence: CATSREGGAGEKLFF. CDR3 DNA sequence: TGTGCCACCAGCAGAGAAGGAGGGGCGGGAGAAAAACTGTTTTTT.

The chain is built from TRBV6-1 and TRBJ2-3, with 7 bases aligning to TRBD2. Per the germline V gene, CDR1 is MNHNS and CDR2 is SASEGT. Trimming at V came to 0 bases and at J to 9 bases, leaving 6 bases not matched to a gene. The CDR3 has 14 amino acids. Here the CDR3 reads CASSEAGGPETQYF. The CDR3 nucleotides read TGTGCCAGCAGTGAAGCGGGAGGGCCGGAAACGCAGTATTTT.

V is TRBV10-1 and J is TRBJ2-7; 10 positions match TRBD1. Germline assignment: CDR1 WNHNN and CDR2 SYGVQD (reference sequence). V was pared by 0 bases and J by 6 bases, with 11 bases of the junction left unmatched. There are 17 residues in the CDR3. CDR3 in amino acids: CASSESEGTGEYSEQYF. CDR3 nucleotides: TGCGCCAGCAGTGAGTCGGAGGGGACAGGGGAGTACAGCGAGCAGTACTTC.

The CDR3 spells CASSETGLSYEQYF. The CDR3 DNA reads TGTGCCAGCAGTGAGACAGGGCTCTCCTACGAGCAGTACTTC. This chain uses TRBV6-1 with TRBJ2-7; 7 bases agree with TRBD1. The V segment lost 3 bases and the J segment 0 bases; nucleotides outside the gene matches: 2. CDR1 is MNHNS, CDR2 SASEGT, per germline. This CDR3 is built from 14 residues.

The chain employs TRBV2 and TRBJ1-2; no clear D. In germline, CDR1 is SNHLY, CDR2 FYNNEI. Deletions cut 8 bases from V and 8 bases from J, with 12 bases between. CDR3 length equals 11 residues. CDR3 protein: CASAEWYGYTF. The CDR3 nucleotides are TGTGCCAGCGCTGAGTGGTACGGCTACACCTTC.

The CDR3 sequence: CATSRDRDIGNTIYF. CDR3 bases: TGTGCCACCAGCAGAGACCGGGACATAGGAAACACCATATATTTT. This chain connects TRBV15 to TRBJ1-3; weak D call: TRBD1 (6 bases). This CDR3 is built from 15 residues. Germline CDR1 reads LNHNV; CDR2 reads YYDKDF (reference sequence). With 0 bases removed from V and 4 bases from J, the gap between germline ends came to 10 bases.

CDR3 protein: CASGLPQEGSYEQYF. The CDR3 DNA is TGTGCTAGTGGTTTGCCCCAGGAGGGCTCCTACGAGCAGTACTTC. This chain joins TRBV12-5 and TRBJ2-7; D may be TRBD2 (6 bases). Trimming shortened V by 2 bases and J by 0 bases, and 11 bases separated the two germline ends. The CDR3 is 15 amino acids. Germline-derived CDR1 and CDR2 are LGHNT and FRNRAP.

The chain uses TRBV5-1 and TRBJ2-7, with 7 bases lining up with TRBD1. With V trimmed by 4 bases and J by 5 bases, 6 bases remained unmatched. This CDR3 contains 13 residues. CDR1 is SGHRS, CDR2 YFSETQ, per germline. The CDR3 sequence is CASSLDRINEQYF. The CDR3 bases are TGCGCCAGCAGCCTGGACAGGATCAACGAGCAGTACTTC. Combining the CDR3 with reference TRBV5-1 and TRBJ2-7 gives the whole variable domain KAGVTQTPRYLIKTRGQQVTLSCSPISGHRSVSWYQQTPGQGLQFLFEYFSETQRNKGNFPGRFSGRQFSNSRSEMNVSTLELGDSALYLCASSLDRINEQYFGPGTRLTVT.

As to this clone: Different DNA sequences within this sample yield the same CDR3. The J gene is TRBJ2-2, the V gene TRBV4-1, with D perhaps TRBD2 (7 bases). The CDR3 is made up of 16 amino acids. The V end was cut by 3 bases, the J end by 4 bases, with 15 bases between. The V gene's germline CDR1 is MGHRA and CDR2 YSYEKL. CDR3 nucleotide sequence: TGCGCCAGCAGCCAGGGGGGCGGGGGCCTCACCGGGGAGCTGTTTTTT. It yields the protein CASSQGGGGLTGELFF.

The genes are TRBV5-6 and TRBJ1-1; no clear D gene. This CDR3 is built from 14 residues. V dropped 4 bases and J dropped 1 base, with 11 bases sitting between them. Germline V CDR1 and CDR2: SGHDT, YYEEEE. CDR3 DNA: TGTGCCAGCAGCCCGACACCGGGGAACACTGAAGCTTTCTTT. Translating gives CASSPTPGNTEAFF.

On this clone: The sample holds other DNA sequences that translate to the same CDR3. The chain links TRBV6-5 to TRBJ2-1, with D uncertain. The germline CDR1 and CDR2 sequences are MNHEY and SVGAGI. Trimming pared 2 bases from V and 9 bases from J, leaving 5 bases between. This CDR3 has 11 residues. The CDR3 spells CASSYGGEQFF. CDR3 nucleotides: TGTGCCAGCAGTTACGGTGGTGAGCAGTTCTTC.

J is TRBJ1-2 and V is TRBV27, with 8 bases fitting TRBD1. From germline, CDR1 is MNHEY and CDR2 SMNVEV (reference sequence). Trimming took 2 bases from V and 7 from J; bases not matched to a gene: 3. CDR3 length: 13 amino acids. The CDR3 DNA follows: TGTGCCAGCAGTTTACAGGGGGCTTCTGGCTACACCTTC. The encoded protein is CASSLQGASGYTF.

This rearrangement joins TRBV6-1 to TRBJ1-2, with 7 nucleotides matching TRBD1. The CDR3 is made up of 13 amino acids. V lost 9 bases, J lost 5 bases, and 9 bases stayed unmatched. The germline V gene has CDR1 MNHNS and CDR2 SASEGT. The chain's CDR3 is CASPGGQGYGYTF. The CDR3 DNA is TGTGCCAGTCCAGGGGGGCAGGGATATGGCTACACCTTC.

The V and J genes are TRBV2 and TRBJ2-2, with unresolved D. Trimming pared 6 bases from V and 3 bases from J, leaving 14 bases between. The CDR3 length is 15 residues. The germline gives CDR1 SNHLY, CDR2 FYNNEI. The CDR3 nucleotides read TGTGCCAGCAGGAGAATGGGTGGGGACACCGGGGAGCTGTTTTTT. Protein: CASRRMGGDTGELFF.

This rearrangement joins TRBV5-6 to TRBJ2-3, with a possible D match to TRBD1 (6 bases). This CDR3 spans 16 amino acids. The ends were cut back, 0 bases at V and 0 bases at J, with 11 bases in the middle. Germline CDR1 SGHDT, CDR2 YYEEEE. The CDR3 protein is CASSLVSGESTDTQYF. The CDR3 nucleotides are TGTGCCAGCAGCTTGGTATCAGGGGAGAGCACAGATACGCAGTATTTT.

In this sample, this clone turned up a few times. The chain couples TRBV29-1 to TRBJ1-5; D gene uncertain. Germline lookup yields CDR1 SQVTM and CDR2 ANQGSEA. The V gene lost 0 bases and the J gene lost 3 bases, with 9 bases spanning the gap. The CDR3 runs 14 residues. CDR3 in amino acids: CSVEDSGDNQPQHF. CDR3 in DNA: TGCAGCGTTGAAGATAGTGGGGACAATCAGCCCCAGCATTTT.

This clone was seen just once. The chain is built from TRBV5-1 and TRBJ2-1; 9 bases are shared with TRBD2. Germline lookup yields CDR1 SGHRS and CDR2 YFSETQ. With 4 bases clipped from V and 8 bases from J, the junction kept 10 bases outside the gene matches. The CDR3 contains 15 residues. The CDR3 is CASSPDRAGGHEQFF. The CDR3 region has the DNA TGCGCCAGCAGCCCAGACAGGGCGGGGGGGCATGAGCAGTTCTTC.

This clone was detected once. The chain couples TRBV19 to TRBJ2-2; no clear D gene. Between the trimmed V and J ends, which lost 1 base and 0 bases, there was a span of 6 bases. Germline loops: CDR1 LNHDA, CDR2 SQIVND (reference sequence). The CDR3 sequence is 15 residues long. The CDR3 reads CASSIVGTNTGELFF. Written as DNA, the CDR3 is TGTGCCAGTAGTATAGTAGGAACGAACACCGGGGAGCTGTTTTTT.

The chain combines TRBV6-5 with TRBJ1-3; D not resolved. Germline assignment: CDR1 MNHEY and CDR2 SVGAGI. This CDR3 region has 14 residues. The germline V and J ends were trimmed by 11 bases and 0 bases, with 14 bases remaining between them. The CDR3 coding sequence is TGTGCCGCCCAAGGAGGATCCTCTGGAAACACCATATATTTT. This encodes CAAQGGSSGNTIYF.

This sequence joins TRBV10-3 and TRBJ1-3; possible D gene TRBD1, 6 bases. The germline gives CDR1 ENHRY, CDR2 SYGVKD. The ends were cut back, 2 bases at V and 8 bases at J, with 13 bases in the middle. This CDR3 is built from 14 residues. CDR3 nucleotide sequence: TGTGCCATCAGTGAGCCAGGGGAGGGGGACACCATATATTTT. This translates into CAISEPGEGDTIYF.

The V and J genes are TRBV9 and TRBJ1-1; TRBD1 aligns across 8 bases. V was clipped by 0 bases and J by 1 base; unmatched bases: 5. In germline, CDR1 is SGDLS, CDR2 YYNGEE. The CDR3 is made up of 16 amino acids. As DNA, the CDR3 is TGTGCCAGCAGCGTAGAGTCAGGGGGCTGGAACACTGAAGCTTTCTTT. The encoded protein is CASSVESGGWNTEAFF.

V is TRBV27 and J is TRBJ2-7; TRBD1 matches 8 bases. CDR1 and CDR2 from the germline V gene are MNHEY and SMNVEV (reference sequence). V gave up 4 bases and J gave up 6 bases; unmatched junction bases: 11. The CDR3 consists of 15 residues. This CDR3 is CASSSQGRGLGEQYF. The CDR3 DNA follows: TGTGCCAGCAGTTCCCAGGGCAGGGGGCTAGGCGAGCAGTACTTC.

The chain couples TRBV4-3 to TRBJ1-1; D unclear. CDR1 LGHNA and CDR2 YSLEER come from the germline V gene. The germline V and J ends were trimmed by 3 bases and 1 base, with 12 bases remaining between them. The CDR3 contains 15 residues. CDR3 in DNA: TGCGCCAGCAGCCATGCCTGGGGTTCGAACACTGAAGCTTTCTTT. The encoded protein is CASSHAWGSNTEAFF.

Turning to this clone: The identical CDR3 is also encoded by other nucleotide sequences in the sample. This chain connects TRBV6-1 to TRBJ2-3; D not resolved. V was trimmed by 3 bases and J by 2 bases, leaving 12 bases between them. Germline CDR1 MNHNS, CDR2 SASEGT. The CDR3 contains 15 residues. The CDR3 region has the DNA TGTGCCAGCAGTGAGGTCGGCGGAAACACAGATACGCAGTATTTT. It specifies CASSEVGGNTDTQYF.

This chain joins TRBV10-2 and TRBJ1-5, with D tentatively TRBD1 (5 bases). Germline-derived CDR1 and CDR2 are WSHSY and SAAADI. Trimming pared 5 bases from V and 1 base from J, leaving 6 bases between. The CDR3 consists of 13 residues. The CDR3 here is CASSRQSNQPQHF. CDR3 in DNA: TGCGCCAGCAGTAGACAGAGCAATCAGCCCCAGCATTTT.

As to this clone: The sample carries other DNA sequences with the same CDR3. The rearrangement uses TRBV6-6 and TRBJ2-7, with TRBD2 matching 11 bases. Germline CDR1 MNHNY, CDR2 SVGAGI (reference sequence). V shed 3 bases and J 0 bases; nucleotides not matched to a gene: 1. The CDR3 covers 15 residues. CDR3 protein: CASSYGTSGSYEQYF. CDR3 DNA sequence: TGTGCCAGCAGTTATGGGACTAGCGGCTCCTACGAGCAGTACTTC.